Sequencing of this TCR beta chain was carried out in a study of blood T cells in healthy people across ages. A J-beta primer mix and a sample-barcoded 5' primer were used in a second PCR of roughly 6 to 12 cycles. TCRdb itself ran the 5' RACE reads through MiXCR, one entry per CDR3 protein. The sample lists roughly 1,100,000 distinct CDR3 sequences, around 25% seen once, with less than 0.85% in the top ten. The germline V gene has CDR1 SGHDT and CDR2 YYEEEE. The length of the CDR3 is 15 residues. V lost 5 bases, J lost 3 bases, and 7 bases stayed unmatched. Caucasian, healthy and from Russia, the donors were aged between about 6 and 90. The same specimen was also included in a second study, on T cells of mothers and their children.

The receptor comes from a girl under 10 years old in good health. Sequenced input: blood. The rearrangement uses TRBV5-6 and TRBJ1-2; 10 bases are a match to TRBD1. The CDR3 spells CASRTGGATHYGYTF. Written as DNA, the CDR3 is TGTGCCAGCAGGACAGGGGGCGCGACGCACTATGGCTACACCTTC.